Given below is one TCR beta chain in context. This CDR3 region has 15 residues. Germline V gene lookup returns CDR1 PRHDT and CDR2 FYEKMQ (reference sequence). The V end lost 5 bases, the J end lost 0 bases, and 14 bases lay between the germline ends. The sample originates from a study of blood T cell repertoires in COVID-19. The overall study: Specimens from acute and convalescent COVID-19 originated in the United States, Italy and Spain. The cDNA or gDNA used as material had been derived from T cells, B-cell-depleted T cells, or PBMCs.

The authors' processing: Estimated nucleated cell counts came from reference gene primer amplification. Clones were read by immunoSEQ multiplex PCR, and TCRdb kept only the in-frame ones, dropping some. V and J calls and clone size are those listed in that table; D and trimming were worked out from the DNA. The sample has 160,000 or so clones; over 80% are singletons. The TCR comes from a woman aged 50 to 60 with acute or convalescent COVID-19. Input material: peripheral blood. The rearrangement links TRBV13 to TRBJ2-7; weak D call: TRBD1 (7 bases). The chain's CDR3 is CASSRGTVRSYEQYF. The CDR3 nucleotides are TGTGCCAGCAGCCGCGGGACAGTTCGCTCCTACGAGCAGTACTTC.